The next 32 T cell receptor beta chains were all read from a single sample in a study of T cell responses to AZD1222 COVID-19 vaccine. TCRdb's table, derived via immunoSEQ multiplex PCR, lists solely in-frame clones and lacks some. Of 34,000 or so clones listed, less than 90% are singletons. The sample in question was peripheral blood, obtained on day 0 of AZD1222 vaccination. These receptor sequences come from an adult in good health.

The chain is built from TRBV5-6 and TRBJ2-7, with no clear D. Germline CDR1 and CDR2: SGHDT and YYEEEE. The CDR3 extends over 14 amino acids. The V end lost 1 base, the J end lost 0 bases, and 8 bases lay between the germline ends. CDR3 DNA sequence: TGTGCCAGCAGCTTGACACACCTCTCCTACGAGCAGTACTTC. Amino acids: CASSLTHLSYEQYF.

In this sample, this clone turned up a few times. Here the CDR3 DNA reads TGTGCCAGCAGCGCAGGACACCGCTCCTACGAGCAGTACTTC. Protein sequence: CASSAGHRSYEQYF. J is TRBJ2-7 and V is TRBV9, with D possibly matching TRBD1 (5 bases). V lost 3 bases, J lost 0 bases, and 10 bases lay in between. This CDR3 spans 14 amino acids. CDR1 and CDR2 (germline): SGDLS, YYNGEE.

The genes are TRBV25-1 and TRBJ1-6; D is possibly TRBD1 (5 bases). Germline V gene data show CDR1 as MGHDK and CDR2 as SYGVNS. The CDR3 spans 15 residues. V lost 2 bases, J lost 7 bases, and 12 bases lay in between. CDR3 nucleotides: TGTGCCAGCAGTGAAAGAAGAGGGGCGAATTCACCCCTCCACTTT. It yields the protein CASSERRGANSPLHF.

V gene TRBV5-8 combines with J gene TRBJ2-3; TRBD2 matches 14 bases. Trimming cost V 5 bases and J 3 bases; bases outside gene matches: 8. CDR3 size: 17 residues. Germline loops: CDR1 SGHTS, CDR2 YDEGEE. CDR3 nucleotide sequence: TGTGCCAGCAGGTACGCCGGGACTAGCGGGAGAACAGATACGCAGTATTTT. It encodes CASRYAGTSGRTDTQYF.

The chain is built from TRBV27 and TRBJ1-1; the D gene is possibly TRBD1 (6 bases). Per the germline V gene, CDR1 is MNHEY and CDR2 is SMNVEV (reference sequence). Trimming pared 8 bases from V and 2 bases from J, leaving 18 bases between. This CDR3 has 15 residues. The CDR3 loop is CASYPHRDENTEAFF. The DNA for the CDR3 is TGTGCCAGCTATCCTCACAGGGATGAAAACACTGAAGCTTTCTTT.

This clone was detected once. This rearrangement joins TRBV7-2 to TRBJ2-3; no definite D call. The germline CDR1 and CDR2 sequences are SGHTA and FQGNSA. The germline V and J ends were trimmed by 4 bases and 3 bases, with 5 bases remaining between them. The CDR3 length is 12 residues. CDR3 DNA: TGTGCCAGCAGCTATAGGACAGATACGCAGTATTTT. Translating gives CASSYRTDTQYF.

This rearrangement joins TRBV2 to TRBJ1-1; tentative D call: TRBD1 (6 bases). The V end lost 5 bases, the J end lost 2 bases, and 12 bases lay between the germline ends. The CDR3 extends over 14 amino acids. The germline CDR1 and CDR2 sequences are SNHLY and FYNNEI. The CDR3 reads CASSPGQINTEAFF. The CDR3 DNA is TGTGCCAGCAGTCCCGGACAGATAAACACTGAAGCTTTCTTT. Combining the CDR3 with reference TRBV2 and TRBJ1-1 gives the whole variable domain EPEVTQTPSHQVTQMGQEVILRCVPISNHLYFYWYRQILGQKVEFLVSFYNNEISEKSEIFDDQFSVERPDGSNFTLKIRSTKLEDSAMYFCASSPGQINTEAFFGQGTRLTVV.

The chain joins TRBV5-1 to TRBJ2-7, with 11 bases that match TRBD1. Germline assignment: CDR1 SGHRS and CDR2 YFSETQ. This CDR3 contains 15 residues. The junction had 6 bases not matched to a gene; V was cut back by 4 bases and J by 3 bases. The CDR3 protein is CASSAGQGGNYEQYF. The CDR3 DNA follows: TGCGCCAGCAGCGCGGGACAGGGGGGTAACTACGAGCAGTACTTC.

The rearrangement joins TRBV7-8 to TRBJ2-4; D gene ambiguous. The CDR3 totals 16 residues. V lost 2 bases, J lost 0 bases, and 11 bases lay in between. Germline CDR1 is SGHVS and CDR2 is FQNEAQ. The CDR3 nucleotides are TGTGCCAGCAGCTTACCTGACCGATTAGCCAAAAACATTCAGTACTTC. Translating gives CASSLPDRLAKNIQYF.

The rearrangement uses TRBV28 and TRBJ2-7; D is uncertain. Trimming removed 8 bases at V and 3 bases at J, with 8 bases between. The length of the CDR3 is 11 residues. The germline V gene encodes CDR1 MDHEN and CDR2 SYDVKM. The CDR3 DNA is TGTGCCAGCGGGCCCAGCTACGAGCAGTACTTC. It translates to CASGPSYEQYF. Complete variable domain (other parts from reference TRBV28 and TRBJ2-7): DVKVTQSSRYLVKRTGEKVFLECVQDMDHENMFWYRQDPGLGLRLIYFSYDVKMKEKGDIPEGYSVSREKKERFSLILESASTNQTSMYLCASGPSYEQYFGPGTRLTVT.

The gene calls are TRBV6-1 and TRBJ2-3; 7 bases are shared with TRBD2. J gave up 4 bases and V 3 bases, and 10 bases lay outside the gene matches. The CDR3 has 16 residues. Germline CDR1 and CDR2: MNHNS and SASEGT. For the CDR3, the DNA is TGTGCCAGCAGTGATAAAGGCGGGGGTTCCTCAGATACGCAGTATTTT. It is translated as CASSDKGGGSSDTQYF.

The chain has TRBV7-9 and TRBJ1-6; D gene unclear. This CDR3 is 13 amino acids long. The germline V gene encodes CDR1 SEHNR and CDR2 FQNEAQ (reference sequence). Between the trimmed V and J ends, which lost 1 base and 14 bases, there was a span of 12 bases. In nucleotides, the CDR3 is TGTGCCAGCAGCTTAGGAGAAGTACCGTCCCTCCACTTT. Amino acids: CASSLGEVPSLHF.

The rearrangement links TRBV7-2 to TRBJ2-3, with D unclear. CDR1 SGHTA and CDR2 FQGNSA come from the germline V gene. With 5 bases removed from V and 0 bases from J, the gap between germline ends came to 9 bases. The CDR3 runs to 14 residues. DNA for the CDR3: TGTGCCAGCAGCGCCCGCGCTAGCACAGATACGCAGTATTTT. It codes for CASSARASTDTQYF.

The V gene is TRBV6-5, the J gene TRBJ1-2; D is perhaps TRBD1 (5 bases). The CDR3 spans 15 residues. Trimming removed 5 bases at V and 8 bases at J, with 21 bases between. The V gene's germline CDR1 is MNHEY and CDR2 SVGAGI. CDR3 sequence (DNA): TGTGCCAGCAGTAACTGGGAGGGGTCAGAGAGGGGCTACACCTTC. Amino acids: CASSNWEGSERGYTF.

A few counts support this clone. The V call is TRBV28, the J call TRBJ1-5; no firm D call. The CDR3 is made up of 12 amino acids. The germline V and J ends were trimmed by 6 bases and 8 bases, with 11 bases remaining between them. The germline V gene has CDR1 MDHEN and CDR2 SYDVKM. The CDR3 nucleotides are TGTGCCAGCAGCTCTCCGGTAAAGCCCCAGCATTTT. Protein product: CASSSPVKPQHF.

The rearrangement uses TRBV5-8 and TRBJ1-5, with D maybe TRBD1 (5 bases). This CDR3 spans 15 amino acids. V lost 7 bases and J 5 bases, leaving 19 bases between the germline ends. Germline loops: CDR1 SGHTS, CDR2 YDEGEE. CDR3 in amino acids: CASSRQGRSYQPQHF. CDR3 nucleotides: TGTGCCAGCTCAAGGCAGGGCCGGTCGTATCAGCCCCAGCATTTT.

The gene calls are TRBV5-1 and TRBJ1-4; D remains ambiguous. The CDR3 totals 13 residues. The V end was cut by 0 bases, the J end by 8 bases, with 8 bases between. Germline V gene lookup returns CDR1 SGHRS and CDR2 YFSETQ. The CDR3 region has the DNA TGCGCCAGCAGCTTGGGTCCTCAGGAAAAACTGTTTTTT. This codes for CASSLGPQEKLFF.

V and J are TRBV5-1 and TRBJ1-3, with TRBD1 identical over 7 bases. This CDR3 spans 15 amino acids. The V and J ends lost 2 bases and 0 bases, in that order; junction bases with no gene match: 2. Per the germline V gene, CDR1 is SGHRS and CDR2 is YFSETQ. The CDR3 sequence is CASSLQGRSGNTIYF. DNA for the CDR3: TGCGCCAGCAGCTTACAGGGGCGCTCTGGAAACACCATATATTTT.

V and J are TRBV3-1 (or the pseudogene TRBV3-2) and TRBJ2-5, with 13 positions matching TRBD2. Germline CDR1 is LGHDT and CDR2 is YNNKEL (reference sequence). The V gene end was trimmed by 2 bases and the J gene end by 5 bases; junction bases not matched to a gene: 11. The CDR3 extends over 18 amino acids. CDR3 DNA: TGTGCCAGCAGCCAAAAAATTGGGACTAGCGGGAAAATCGAGACCCAGTACTTC. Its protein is CASSQKIGTSGKIETQYF.

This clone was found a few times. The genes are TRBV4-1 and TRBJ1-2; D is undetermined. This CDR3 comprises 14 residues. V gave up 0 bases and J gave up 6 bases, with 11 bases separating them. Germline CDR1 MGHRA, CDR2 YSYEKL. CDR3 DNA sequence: TGCGCCAGCAGCCAAGATTTAACGGGGAATGGCTACACCTTC. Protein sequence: CASSQDLTGNGYTF.

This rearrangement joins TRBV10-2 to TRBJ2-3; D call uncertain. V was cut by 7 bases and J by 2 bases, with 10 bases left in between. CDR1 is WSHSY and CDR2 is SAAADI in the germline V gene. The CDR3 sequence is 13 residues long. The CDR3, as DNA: TGCGCCAGCACCCCGGAGATCACAGATACGCAGTATTTT. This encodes CASTPEITDTQYF.

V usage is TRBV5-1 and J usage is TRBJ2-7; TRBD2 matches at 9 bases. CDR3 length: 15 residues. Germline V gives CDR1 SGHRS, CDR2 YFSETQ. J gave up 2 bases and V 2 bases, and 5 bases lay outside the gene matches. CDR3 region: CASSLLAGNTYEQYF. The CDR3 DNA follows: TGCGCCAGCAGCTTACTAGCGGGTAACACCTACGAGCAGTACTTC. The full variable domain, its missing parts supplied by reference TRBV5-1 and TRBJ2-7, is KAGVTQTPRYLIKTRGQQVTLSCSPISGHRSVSWYQQTPGQGLQFLFEYFSETQRNKGNFPGRFSGRQFSNSRSEMNVSTLELGDSALYLCASSLLAGNTYEQYFGPGTRLTVT.

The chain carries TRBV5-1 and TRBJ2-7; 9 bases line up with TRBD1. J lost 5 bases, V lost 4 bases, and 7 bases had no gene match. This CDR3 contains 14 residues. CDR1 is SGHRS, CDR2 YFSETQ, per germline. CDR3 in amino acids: CASSLVQGAHEQYF. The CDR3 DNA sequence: TGCGCCAGCAGCCTGGTACAGGGGGCCCACGAGCAGTACTTC.

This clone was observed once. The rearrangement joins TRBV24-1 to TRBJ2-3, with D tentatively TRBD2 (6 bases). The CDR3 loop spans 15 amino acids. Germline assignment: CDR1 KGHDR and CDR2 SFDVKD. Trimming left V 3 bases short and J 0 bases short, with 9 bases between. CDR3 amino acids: CATSDPGTSTDTQYF. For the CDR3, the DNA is TGTGCCACCAGTGATCCCGGGACTAGCACAGATACGCAGTATTTT.

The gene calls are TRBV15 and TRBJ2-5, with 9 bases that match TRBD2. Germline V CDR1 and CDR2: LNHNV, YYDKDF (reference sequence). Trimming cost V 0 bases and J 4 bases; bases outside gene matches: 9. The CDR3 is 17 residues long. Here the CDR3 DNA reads TGTGCCACCAGCAGAGATCACGAAGCGGGGGGCCCAGAGACCCAGTACTTC. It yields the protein CATSRDHEAGGPETQYF.

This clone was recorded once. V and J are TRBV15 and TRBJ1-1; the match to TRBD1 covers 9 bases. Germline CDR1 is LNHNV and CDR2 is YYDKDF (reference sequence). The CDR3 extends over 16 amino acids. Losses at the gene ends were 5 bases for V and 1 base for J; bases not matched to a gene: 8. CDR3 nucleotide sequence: TGTGCCACCAGCGGCCACAGGGGGCCCGAGAACACTGAAGCTTTCTTT. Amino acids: CATSGHRGPENTEAFF.

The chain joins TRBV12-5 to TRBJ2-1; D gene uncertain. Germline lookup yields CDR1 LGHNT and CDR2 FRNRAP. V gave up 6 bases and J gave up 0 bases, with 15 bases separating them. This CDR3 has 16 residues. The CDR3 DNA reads TGTGCTAGTGGCGCTCTATCGGGTAACTCCTACAATGAGCAGTTCTTC. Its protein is CASGALSGNSYNEQFF.

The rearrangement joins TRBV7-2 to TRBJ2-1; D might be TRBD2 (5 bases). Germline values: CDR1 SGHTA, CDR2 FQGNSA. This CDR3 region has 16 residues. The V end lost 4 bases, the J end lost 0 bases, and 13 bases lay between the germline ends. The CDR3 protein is CASSSYLATSYNEQFF. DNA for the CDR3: TGTGCCAGCAGCTCTTACCTAGCCACCTCCTACAATGAGCAGTTCTTC.

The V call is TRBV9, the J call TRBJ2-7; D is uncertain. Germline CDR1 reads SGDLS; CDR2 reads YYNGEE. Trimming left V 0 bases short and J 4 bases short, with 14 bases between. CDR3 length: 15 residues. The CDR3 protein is CASSVVGDGTYEQYF. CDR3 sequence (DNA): TGTGCCAGCAGCGTAGTCGGCGACGGAACATACGAGCAGTACTTC.

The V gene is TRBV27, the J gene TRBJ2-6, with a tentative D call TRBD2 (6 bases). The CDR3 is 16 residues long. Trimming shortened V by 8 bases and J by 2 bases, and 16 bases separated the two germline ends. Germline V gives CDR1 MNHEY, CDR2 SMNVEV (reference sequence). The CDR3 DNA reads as TGTGCCAGCGGTCCGGAGGGTAAACCTGGGGCCAACGTCCTGACTTTC. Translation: CASGPEGKPGANVLTF. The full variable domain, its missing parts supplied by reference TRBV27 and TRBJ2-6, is EAQVTQNPRYLITVTGKKLTVTCSQNMNHEYMSWYRQDPGLGLRQIYYSMNVEVTDKGDVPEGYKVSRKEKRNFPLILESPSPNQTSLYFCASGPEGKPGANVLTFGAGSRLTVL.

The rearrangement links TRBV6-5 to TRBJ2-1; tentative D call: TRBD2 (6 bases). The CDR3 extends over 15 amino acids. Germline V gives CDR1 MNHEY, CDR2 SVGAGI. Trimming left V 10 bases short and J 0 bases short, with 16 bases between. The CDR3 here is CATSRGISSYNEQFF. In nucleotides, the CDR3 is TGTGCCACCTCCCGCGGGATTAGCTCCTACAATGAGCAGTTCTTC.

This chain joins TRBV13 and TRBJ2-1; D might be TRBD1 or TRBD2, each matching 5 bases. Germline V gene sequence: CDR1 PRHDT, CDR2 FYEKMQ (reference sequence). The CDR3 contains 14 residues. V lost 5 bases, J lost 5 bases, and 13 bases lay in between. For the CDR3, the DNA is TGTGCCAGCAGCGGACCGGGACCGCACAATGAGCAGTTCTTC. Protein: CASSGPGPHNEQFF.